The entry below describes one T cell receptor (beta chain). These data are taken from a study of T cell changes during pregnancy in multiple sclerosis. Generated by immunoSEQ multiplex PCR, the TCRdb table keeps only in-frame clones and is missing some. The sample gives 39,000 or so clones, 90% to 95% of which show up once; about 7.6% is in the top ten. This TCR was recovered from a female donor with multiple sclerosis, enrolled in a pregnancy study. The source material was CD8+ T cells from peripheral blood mononuclear cells, sampled in the third trimester of pregnancy.

CDR3 protein: CASSDDTRGRLNYGYTF. The CDR3 nucleotides read TGCGCCAGCAGCGACGATACGCGGGGGCGTTTAAACTATGGCTACACCTTC. The chain recombines TRBV5-1 with TRBJ1-2, with a tentative D call TRBD1 (6 bases). Germline V gene lookup returns CDR1 SGHRS and CDR2 YFSETQ. There are 17 residues in the CDR3. V lost 4 bases and J 2 bases, leaving 21 bases between the germline ends.